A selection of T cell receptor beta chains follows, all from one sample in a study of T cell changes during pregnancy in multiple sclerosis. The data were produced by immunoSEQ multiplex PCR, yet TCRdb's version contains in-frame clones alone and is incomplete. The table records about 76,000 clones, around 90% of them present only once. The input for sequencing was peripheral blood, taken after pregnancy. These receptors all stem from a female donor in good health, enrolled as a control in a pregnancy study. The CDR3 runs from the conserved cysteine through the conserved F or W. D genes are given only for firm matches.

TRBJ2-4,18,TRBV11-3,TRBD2,CASSLGPAGGITKNIQYF
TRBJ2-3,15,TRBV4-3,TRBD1,CASSQVTGGTDTQYF
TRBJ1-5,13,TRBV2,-,CASSEESGQPQHF
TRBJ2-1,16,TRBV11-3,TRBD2,CASSSGGTRSYNEQFF
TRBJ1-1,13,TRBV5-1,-,CASTPGGNTEAFF
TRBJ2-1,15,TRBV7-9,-,CASSLGLELENEQFF
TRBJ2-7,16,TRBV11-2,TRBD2,CASSRTSGSTRYEQYF
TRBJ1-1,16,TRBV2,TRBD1,CASSDTRDRGDTEAFF
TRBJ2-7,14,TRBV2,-,CASIRSPFLYEQYF
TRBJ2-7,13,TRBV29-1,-,CSVESGQFYEQYF
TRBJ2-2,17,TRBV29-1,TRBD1,CSVEDSQTGGVTGELFF
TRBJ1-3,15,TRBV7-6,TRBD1,CASSLQGTSGNTIYF
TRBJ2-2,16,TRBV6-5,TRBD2,CASSYSTSGSTGELFF
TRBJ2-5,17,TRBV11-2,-,CASSSLTPQGPQETQYF
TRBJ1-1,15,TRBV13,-,CASSINGGMNTEAFF
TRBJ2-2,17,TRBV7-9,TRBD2,CASLTSGGPYITGELFF
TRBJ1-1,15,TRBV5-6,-,CASSLSPGDNTEAFF
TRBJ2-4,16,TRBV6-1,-,CASSEVGQGIQNIQYF
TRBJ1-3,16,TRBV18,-,CASSPLSGSSGNTIYF
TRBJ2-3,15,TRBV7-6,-,CASSLGRPPGDTQYF
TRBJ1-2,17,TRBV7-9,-,CASSPRSPGVANYGYTF
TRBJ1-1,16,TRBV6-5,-,CASSYSMIPQIREAFF
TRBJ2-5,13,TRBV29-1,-,CSVRTVLQETQYF
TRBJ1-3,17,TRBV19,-,CASSLRDSLYSGNTIYF